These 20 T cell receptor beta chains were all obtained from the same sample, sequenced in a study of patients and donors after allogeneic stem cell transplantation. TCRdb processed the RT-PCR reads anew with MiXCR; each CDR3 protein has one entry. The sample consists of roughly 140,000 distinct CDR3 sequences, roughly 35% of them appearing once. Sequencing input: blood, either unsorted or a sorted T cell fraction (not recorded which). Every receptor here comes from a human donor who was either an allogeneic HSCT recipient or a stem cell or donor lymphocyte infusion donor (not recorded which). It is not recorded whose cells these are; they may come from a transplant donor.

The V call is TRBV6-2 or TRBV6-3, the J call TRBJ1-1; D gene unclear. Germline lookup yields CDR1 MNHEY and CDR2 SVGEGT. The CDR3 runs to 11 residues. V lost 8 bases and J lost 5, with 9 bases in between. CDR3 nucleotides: TGTGCCAGCCTGCGAGCGACTGAAGCTTTCTTT. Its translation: CASLRATEAFF.

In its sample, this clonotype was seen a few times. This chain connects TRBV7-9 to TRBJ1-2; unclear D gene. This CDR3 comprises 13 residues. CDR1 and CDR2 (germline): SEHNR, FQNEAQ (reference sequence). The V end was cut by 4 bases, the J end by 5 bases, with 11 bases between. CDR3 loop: CASSSDRGYGYTF. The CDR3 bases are TGTGCCAGCAGCTCAGATAGAGGATATGGCTACACCTTC.

The CDR3 spells CASSLRQVSNQPQHF. The CDR3 DNA follows: TGCGCCAGCAGCTTAAGGCAGGTTAGCAATCAGCCCCAGCATTTT. This chain joins TRBV5-1 and TRBJ1-5; D gene unclear. V was cut by 2 bases and J by 0 bases, with 9 bases left in between. From germline, CDR1 is SGHRS and CDR2 YFSETQ. The CDR3 sequence is 15 residues long.

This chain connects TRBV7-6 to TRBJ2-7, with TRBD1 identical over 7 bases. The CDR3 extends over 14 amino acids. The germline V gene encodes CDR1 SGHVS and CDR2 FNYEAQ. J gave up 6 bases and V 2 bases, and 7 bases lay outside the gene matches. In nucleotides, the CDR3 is TGTGCCAGCAGCTTAAGAAAGGGGGCAGGCGAGCAGTACTTC. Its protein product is CASSLRKGAGEQYF.

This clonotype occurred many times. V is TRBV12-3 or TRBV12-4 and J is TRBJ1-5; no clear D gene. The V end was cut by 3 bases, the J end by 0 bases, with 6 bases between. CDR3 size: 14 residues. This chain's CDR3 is CASSFAGSNQPQHF. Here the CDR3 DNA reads TGTGCCAGCAGTTTCGCGGGTAGCAATCAGCCCCAGCATTTT.

CDR3 loop: CSARSRAANEKLFF. The CDR3 nucleotides are TGCAGTGCTAGATCTCGGGCAGCTAATGAAAAACTGTTTTTT. V usage is TRBV20-1 and J usage is TRBJ1-4; D remains ambiguous. The length of the CDR3 is 14 residues. Germline CDR1 and CDR2: DFQATT and SNEGSKA (reference sequence). V lost 2 bases, J lost 3 bases, and 10 bases lay in between.

In DNA form, the CDR3 reads TGTGCCTCCAGGGCAGGGGGCTATGGCTACACCTTC. This sequence encodes CASRAGGYGYTF. This chain links TRBV6-1 with TRBJ1-2; TRBD1 matches 7 bases. From germline, CDR1 is MNHNS and CDR2 SASEGT. V trimming: 11 bases; J trimming: 4 bases; junction bases outside the gene matches: 7. The CDR3 runs to 12 residues.

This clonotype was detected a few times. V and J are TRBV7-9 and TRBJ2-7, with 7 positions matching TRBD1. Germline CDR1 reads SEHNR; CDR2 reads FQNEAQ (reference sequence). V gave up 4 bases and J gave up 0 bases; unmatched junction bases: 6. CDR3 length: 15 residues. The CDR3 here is CASSSDRLSSYEQYF. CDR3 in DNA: TGTGCCAGCAGCTCGGACAGGCTAAGCTCCTACGAGCAGTACTTC.

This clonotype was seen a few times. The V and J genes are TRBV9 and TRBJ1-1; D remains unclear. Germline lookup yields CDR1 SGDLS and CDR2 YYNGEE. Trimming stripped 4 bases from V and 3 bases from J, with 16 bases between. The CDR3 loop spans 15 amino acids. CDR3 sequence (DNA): TGTGCCAGCAGCACATCAGACATCGGTGACACTGAAGCTTTCTTT. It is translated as CASSTSDIGDTEAFF.

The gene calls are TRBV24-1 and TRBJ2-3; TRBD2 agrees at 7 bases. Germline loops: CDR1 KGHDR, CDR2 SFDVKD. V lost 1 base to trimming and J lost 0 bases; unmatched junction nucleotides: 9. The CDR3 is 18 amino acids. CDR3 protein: CATSDFGGGGPSTDTQYF. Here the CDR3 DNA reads TGTGCCACCAGTGATTTCGGCGGGGGTGGCCCTAGCACAGATACGCAGTATTTT.

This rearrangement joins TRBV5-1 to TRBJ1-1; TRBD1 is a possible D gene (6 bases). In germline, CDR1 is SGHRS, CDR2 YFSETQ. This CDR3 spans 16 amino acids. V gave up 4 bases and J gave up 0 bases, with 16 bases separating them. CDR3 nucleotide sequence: TGCGCCAGCAGCGCCTCAGGGGTGGTGATGAACACTGAAGCTTTCTTT. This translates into CASSASGVVMNTEAFF. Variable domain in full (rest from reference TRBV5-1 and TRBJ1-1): KAGVTQTPRYLIKTRGQQVTLSCSPISGHRSVSWYQQTPGQGLQFLFEYFSETQRNKGNFPGRFSGRQFSNSRSEMNVSTLELGDSALYLCASSASGVVMNTEAFFGQGTRLTVV.

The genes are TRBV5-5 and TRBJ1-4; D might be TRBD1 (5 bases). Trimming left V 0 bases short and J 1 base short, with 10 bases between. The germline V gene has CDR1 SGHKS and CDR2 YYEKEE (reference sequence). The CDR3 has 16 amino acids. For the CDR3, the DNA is TGTGCCAGCAGCTTGGTTGGGGCAAGAACTAATGAAAAACTGTTTTTT. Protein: CASSLVGARTNEKLFF.

Here the CDR3 reads CASSRRRSGNTIYF. The CDR3 nucleotides read TGTGCCAGCAGCCGCAGACGCTCTGGAAACACCATATATTTT. This rearrangement joins TRBV7-9 to TRBJ1-3, with D unresolved. Looked up from germline, CDR1 is SEHNR and CDR2 is FQNEAQ (reference sequence). The CDR3 has 14 amino acids. Trimming cost V 5 bases and J 0 bases, with 8 bases left between them.

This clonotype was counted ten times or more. In nucleotides, the CDR3 is TGTGCCACCAGCAGAGATTATAAGGGGTCCAATGGCTACACCTTC. Its protein product is CATSRDYKGSNGYTF. The V gene is TRBV15, the J gene TRBJ1-2; a possible D gene is TRBD1 (5 bases). The CDR3 covers 15 residues. Germline V lookup: CDR1 LNHNV, CDR2 YYDKDF (reference sequence). V was trimmed by 0 bases and J by 6 bases, leaving 14 bases between them.

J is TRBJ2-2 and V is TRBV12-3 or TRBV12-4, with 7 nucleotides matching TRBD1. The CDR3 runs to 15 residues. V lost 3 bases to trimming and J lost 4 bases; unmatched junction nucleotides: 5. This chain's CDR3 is CASSFGQASTGELFF. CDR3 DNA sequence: TGTGCCAGCAGTTTTGGACAGGCCTCCACCGGGGAGCTGTTTTTT.

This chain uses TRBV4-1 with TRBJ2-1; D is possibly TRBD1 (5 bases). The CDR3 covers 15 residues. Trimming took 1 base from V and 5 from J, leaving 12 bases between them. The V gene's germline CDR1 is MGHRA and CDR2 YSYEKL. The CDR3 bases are TGCGCCAGCAGCCAAGTAGGGGTAGATCACAATGAGCAGTTCTTC. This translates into CASSQVGVDHNEQFF.

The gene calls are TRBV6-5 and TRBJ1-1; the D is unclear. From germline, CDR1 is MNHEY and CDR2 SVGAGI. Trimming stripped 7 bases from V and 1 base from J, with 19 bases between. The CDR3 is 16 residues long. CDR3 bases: TGTGCCAGCAATAAAATCAGAACACCTGGGAACACTGAAGCTTTCTTT. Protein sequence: CASNKIRTPGNTEAFF.

The CDR3 DNA reads TGTGCCAGCATGCGGACTCGTTACACAGATACGCAGTATTTT. Its translation: CASMRTRYTDTQYF. V is TRBV6-1 and J is TRBJ2-3; D perhaps matches TRBD2 (5 bases). CDR1 MNHNS and CDR2 SASEGT come from the germline V gene. CDR3 length: 14 residues. Deletions cut 7 bases from V and 2 bases from J, with 13 bases between.

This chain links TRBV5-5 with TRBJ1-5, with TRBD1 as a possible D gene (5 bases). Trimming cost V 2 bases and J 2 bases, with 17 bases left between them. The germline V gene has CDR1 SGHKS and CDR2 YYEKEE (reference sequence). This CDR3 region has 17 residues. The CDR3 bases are TGTGCCAGCAGCTTTTCGATAGGGACGGATGGCAATCAGCCCCAGCATTTT. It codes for CASSFSIGTDGNQPQHF.

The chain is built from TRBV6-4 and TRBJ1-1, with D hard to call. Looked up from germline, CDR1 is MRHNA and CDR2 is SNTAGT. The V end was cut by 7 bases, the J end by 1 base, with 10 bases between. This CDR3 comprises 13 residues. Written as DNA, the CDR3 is TGTGCCAGCAAACTCAATAGGAACACTGAAGCTTTCTTT. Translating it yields CASKLNRNTEAFF.